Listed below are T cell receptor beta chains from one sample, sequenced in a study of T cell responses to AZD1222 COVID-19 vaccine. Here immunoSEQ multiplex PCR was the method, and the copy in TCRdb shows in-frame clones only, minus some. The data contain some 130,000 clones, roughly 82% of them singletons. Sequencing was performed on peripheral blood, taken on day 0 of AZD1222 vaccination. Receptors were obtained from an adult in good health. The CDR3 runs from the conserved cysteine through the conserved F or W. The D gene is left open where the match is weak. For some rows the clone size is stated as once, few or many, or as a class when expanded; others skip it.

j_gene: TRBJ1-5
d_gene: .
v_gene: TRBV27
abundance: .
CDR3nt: TGTGCCAGCAGTTTAACAGCGAGCAATCAGCCCCAGCATTTT
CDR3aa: CASSLTASNQPQHF

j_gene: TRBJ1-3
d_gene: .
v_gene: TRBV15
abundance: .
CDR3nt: TGTGCCACCAGCAGAGACAGGAAAAACACCATATATTTT
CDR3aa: CATSRDRKNTIYF

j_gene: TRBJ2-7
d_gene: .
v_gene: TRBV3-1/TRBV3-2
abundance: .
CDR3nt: TGTGCCAGCAGCCAAGGACAGTCCTACGAGCAGTACTTC
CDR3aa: CASSQGQSYEQYF

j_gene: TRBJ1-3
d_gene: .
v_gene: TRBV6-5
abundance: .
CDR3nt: TGTGCCAGCACCCAGGGTCTGCTTTCTGGAAACACCATATATTTT
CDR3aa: CASTQGLLSGNTIYF

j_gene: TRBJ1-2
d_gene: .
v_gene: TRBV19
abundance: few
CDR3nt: TGTGCCAGTAGTTCCTCTCGTACAGGGAACTATGGCTACACCTTC
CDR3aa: CASSSSRTGNYGYTF

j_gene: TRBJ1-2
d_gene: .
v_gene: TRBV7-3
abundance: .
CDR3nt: TGTGCCAGCAGCTTCGAGGACCGATATGGCTACACCTTC
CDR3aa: CASSFEDRYGYTF

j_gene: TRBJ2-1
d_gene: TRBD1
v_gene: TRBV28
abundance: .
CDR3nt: TGTGCCAGCAGTCCAGGGGGCCCCAAGAATGAGCAGTTCTTC
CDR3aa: CASSPGGPKNEQFF

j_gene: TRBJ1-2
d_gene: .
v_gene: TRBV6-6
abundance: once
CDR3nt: TGTGCCAGCAACGAGGCAGGTACTGGCTACACCTTC
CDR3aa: CASNEAGTGYTF

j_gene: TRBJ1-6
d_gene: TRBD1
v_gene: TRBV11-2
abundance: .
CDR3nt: TGTGCCAGCAGCTTAGCGTCCCGACAGGGGGTCGATTCACCCCTCCACTTT
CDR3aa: CASSLASRQGVDSPLHF

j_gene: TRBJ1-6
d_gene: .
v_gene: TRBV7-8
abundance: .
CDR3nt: TGTGCCACCACAGGACGAGACTATAATTCACCCCTCCACTTT
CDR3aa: CATTGRDYNSPLHF

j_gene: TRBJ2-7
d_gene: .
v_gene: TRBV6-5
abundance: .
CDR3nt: TGTGCCAGCAGCCTCACCCCGGGGGCGCGTGGGCAGTACTTC
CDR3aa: CASSLTPGARGQYF

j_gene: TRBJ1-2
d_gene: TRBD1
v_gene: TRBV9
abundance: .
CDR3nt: TGTGCCAGCAGCGCTACGGGACAGAACTATGGCTACACCTTC
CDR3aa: CASSATGQNYGYTF

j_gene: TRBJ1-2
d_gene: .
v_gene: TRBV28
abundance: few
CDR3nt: TGTGCCAGCAGGCATTCAACGGGCTATGGCTACACCTTC
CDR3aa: CASRHSTGYGYTF

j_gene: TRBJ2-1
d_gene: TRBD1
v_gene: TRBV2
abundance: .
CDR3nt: TGTGCCAGCAGTGCCGACAGGGGCCACAATGAGCAGTTCTTC
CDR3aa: CASSADRGHNEQFF